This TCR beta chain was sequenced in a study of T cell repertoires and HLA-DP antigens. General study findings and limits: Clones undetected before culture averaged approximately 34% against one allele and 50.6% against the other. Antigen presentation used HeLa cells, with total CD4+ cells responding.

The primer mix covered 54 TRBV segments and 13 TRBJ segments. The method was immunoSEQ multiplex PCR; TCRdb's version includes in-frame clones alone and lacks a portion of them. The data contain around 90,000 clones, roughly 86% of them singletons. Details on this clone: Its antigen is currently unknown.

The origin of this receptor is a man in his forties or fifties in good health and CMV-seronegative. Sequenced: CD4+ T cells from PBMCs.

CDR3 residues: CASSSSGQSYNEQFF. The DNA for the CDR3 is TGTGCCAGCAGCTCGAGCGGGCAGTCCTACAATGAGCAGTTCTTC. The rearrangement links TRBV7-2 to TRBJ2-1, with D possibly TRBD2 on 6 matching bases. Germline V gives CDR1 SGHTA, CDR2 FQGNSA. Trimming shortened V by 4 bases and J by 1 base, and 11 bases separated the two germline ends. CDR3 length: 15 residues.